These 7 T cell receptor beta chains came from one sample sequenced in a study of kidney transplant recipient with SARS-CoV-2 infection. TCRdb re-analysed the reads in MiXCR, keeping a single row per CDR3 protein. The repertoire has roughly 230,000 distinct CDR3 sequences, 29% of them found once; the top ten carry nearly 7.5%. Material: a blood sample, obtained at baseline and between days 110 and 120 from a kidney transplant recipient. The receptors come from a male patient between 25 and 39 years old who had COVID-19 and was a kidney transplant recipient. Some T cells may be provided by the graft donor.

The table lists this clonotype with many counts. The J gene is TRBJ2-7, the V gene TRBV18; 9 nucleotides line up with TRBD1. The CDR3 is 14 residues long. Per germline, CDR1 KGHSH and CDR2 LQKENI. Trimming at V came to 2 bases and at J to 3 bases, leaving 2 bases not matched to a gene. CDR3 sequence (DNA): TGTGCCAGCTCACCAAGGGACAGGGACTACGAGCAGTACTTC. It specifies CASSPRDRDYEQYF.

The gene calls are TRBV28 and TRBJ2-5; a possible D gene is TRBD1 (5 bases). V lost 4 bases, J lost 7 bases, and 10 bases lay in between. The CDR3 is made up of 12 amino acids. Germline-derived CDR1 and CDR2 are MDHEN and SYDVKM. The CDR3 nucleotides read TGTGCCAGCAGTTCAGGGTGGTGGACCCAGTACTTC. Translating it yields CASSSGWWTQYF.

This clonotype occurred many times. The V gene is TRBV24-1, the J gene TRBJ1-2; D is unclear. Germline V gene sequence: CDR1 KGHDR, CDR2 SFDVKD. This CDR3 is 17 amino acids long. V was shortened by 6 bases and J by 4 bases, with 23 bases between the two germline ends. The CDR3 DNA reads TGTGCCACCAGTAGTGTATTTAGTACCAGAAAGACCTATGGCTACACCTTC. The encoded protein is CATSSVFSTRKTYGYTF.

This clonotype has a count of ten or more. V is TRBV28 and J is TRBJ1-2, with unresolved D. This CDR3 has 12 amino acids. Germline V gene lookup returns CDR1 MDHEN and CDR2 SYDVKM. Trimming shortened V by 7 bases and J by 6 bases, and 12 bases separated the two germline ends. This CDR3 is CASTRSWDGYTF. In DNA form, the CDR3 reads TGTGCCAGCACCCGATCTTGGGATGGCTACACCTTC.

This clonotype was found many times. CDR3 coding DNA: TGTGCCAGCAGCGTAGAAGGGGCCAGCAATCAGCCCCAGCATTTT. It yields the protein CASSVEGASNQPQHF. The chain links TRBV9 to TRBJ1-5, with D possibly TRBD1 on 5 matching bases. The CDR3 is 15 residues long. V dropped 0 bases and J dropped 1 base, with 8 bases sitting between them. Germline CDR1 SGDLS, CDR2 YYNGEE.

This clonotype appeared many times. This chain uses TRBV12-3 or TRBV12-4 with TRBJ2-7, with TRBD1 as a possible D gene (8 bases). The V and J ends lost 3 bases and 2 bases respectively, with 17 bases between them. The CDR3 totals 16 residues. The CDR3 nucleotides read TGTGCCAGCAGTTTGTACGCGGGGGACAGGCCCTACGAGCAGTACTTC. This gives the protein CASSLYAGDRPYEQYF.

As concerns this clonotype: A clone one base away is much larger, so this may be a read error. V and J are TRBV5-1 and TRBJ2-5; D possibly uses TRBD1 or TRBD2 (5 bases each). The DNA end favors TRBJ2-7, so the J call may be wrong. CDR1 SGHRS and CDR2 YFSETQ come from the germline V gene. The CDR3 length is 14 residues. The CDR3 region is CASRSGTGSYEQYF. In DNA, the CDR3 is TGCGCCAGCAGATCCGGGACCGGCTCCTACGAGCAGTACTTC.